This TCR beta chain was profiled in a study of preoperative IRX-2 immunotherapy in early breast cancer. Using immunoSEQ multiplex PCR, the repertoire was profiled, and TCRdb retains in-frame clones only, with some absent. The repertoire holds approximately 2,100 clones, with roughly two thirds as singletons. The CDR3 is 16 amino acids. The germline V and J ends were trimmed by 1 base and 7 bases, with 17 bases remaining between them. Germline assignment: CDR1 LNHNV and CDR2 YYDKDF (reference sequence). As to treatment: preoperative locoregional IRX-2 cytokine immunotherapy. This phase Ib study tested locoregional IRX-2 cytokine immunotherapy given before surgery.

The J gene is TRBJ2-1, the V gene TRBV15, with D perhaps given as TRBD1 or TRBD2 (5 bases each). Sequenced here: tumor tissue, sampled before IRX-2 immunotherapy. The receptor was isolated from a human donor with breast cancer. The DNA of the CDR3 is TGTGCCACCAGCAGAGTCCCGAGAACTAGGGGTAATGAGCAGTTCTTC. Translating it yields CATSRVPRTRGNEQFF.